This T cell receptor (beta chain) was identified in a study of T cell repertoires in cytomegalovirus infection. For the study at large: From public TCR beta signatures came an indication of both CMV infection and matching HLA type. Findings of the study overall: The ex vivo response was dominated by HLA-C-restricted CMV-specific TCR beta clonotypes.

TCRdb called the reads again in MiXCR, with one record for every CDR3 protein. This repertoire shows 85,000 to 120,000 distinct CDR3 sequences, more than 15% found once; its top ten account for around 8.5%. A note on this clonotype: The antigen is not known.

The germline gives CDR1 SQVTM, CDR2 ANQGSEA. Trimming took 7 bases from V and 6 from J; bases not matched to a gene: 5. The CDR3 consists of 12 residues. The receptor was isolated from a human donor in good health (CMV status not recorded). Some clones in this sample may be carry-over from other donors' samples. The sample consisted of PBMCs. This chain joins TRBV29-1 and TRBJ2-2; 7 bases agree with TRBD1. Here the CDR3 reads CSGTGVAGELFF. DNA of the CDR3: TGCAGCGGTACAGGGGTTGCCGGGGAGCTGTTTTTT.